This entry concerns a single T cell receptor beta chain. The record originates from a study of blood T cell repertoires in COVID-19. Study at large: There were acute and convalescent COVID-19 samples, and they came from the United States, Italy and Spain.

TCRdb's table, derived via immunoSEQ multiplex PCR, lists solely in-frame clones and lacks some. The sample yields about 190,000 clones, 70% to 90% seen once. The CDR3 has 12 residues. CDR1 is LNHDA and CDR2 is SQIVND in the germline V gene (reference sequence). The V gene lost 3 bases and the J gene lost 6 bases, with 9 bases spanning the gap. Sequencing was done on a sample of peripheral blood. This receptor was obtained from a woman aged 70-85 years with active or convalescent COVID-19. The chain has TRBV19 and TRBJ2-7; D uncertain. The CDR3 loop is CASSIEAGEQYF. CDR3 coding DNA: TGTGCCAGTAGTATTGAAGCTGGCGAGCAGTACTTC.